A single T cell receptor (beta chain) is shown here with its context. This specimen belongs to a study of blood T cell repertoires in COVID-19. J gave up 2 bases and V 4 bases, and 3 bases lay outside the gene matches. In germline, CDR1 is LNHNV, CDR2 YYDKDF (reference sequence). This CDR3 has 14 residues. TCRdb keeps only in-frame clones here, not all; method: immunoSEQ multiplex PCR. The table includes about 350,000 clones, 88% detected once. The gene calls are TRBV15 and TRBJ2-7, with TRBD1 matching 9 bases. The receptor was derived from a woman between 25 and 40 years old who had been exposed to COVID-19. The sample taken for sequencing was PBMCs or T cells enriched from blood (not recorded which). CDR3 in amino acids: CATSMGQGAYEQYF. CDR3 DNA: TGTGCCACCAGCATGGGACAGGGCGCCTACGAGCAGTACTTC.